The T cell receptor (beta chain) described here comes from a study of cytomegalovirus exposure and HLA in healthy donors. Produced via immunoSEQ multiplex PCR; TCRdb's table is partial and in-frame only. The data contain under 100,000 clones, about four fifths of them singletons. The clonotype was recovered from a woman between 18 and 29 years old in good health and CMV-seropositive. Sequenced input: PBMCs.

The CDR3 region is CASSLVHGDGGYEQYF. CDR3 in DNA: TGCGCCAGCAGCTTGGTGCACGGGGACGGGGGATACGAGCAGTACTTC. The rearrangement joins TRBV5-1 to TRBJ2-7, with D tentatively TRBD2 (6 bases). V lost 0 bases and J lost 4, with 17 bases in between. The CDR3 has 16 amino acids. Looked up from germline, CDR1 is SGHRS and CDR2 is YFSETQ.